The 13 T cell receptor beta chains in this list originate from one sample, sequenced in a study of regulatory T cells in long-lasting Graves disease. TCR beta libraries were built with iRepertoire HTBI primers and Arm-PCR of CDR3 regions. TCRdb reprocessed the multiplex PCR reads via MiXCR and lists one record per CDR3 protein. Altogether 410,000 or so distinct CDR3 sequences are present, 15% being singletons, with the ten largest covering around 15%. Time point described: newly diagnosed GD, antithyroid drugs for less than 3 months. Scientists built the TCR library using RNA that was extracted from PBMCs. The sample also formed part of further work on T cells in Graves' hyperthyroidism and ophthalmopathy.

Here the sequenced sample was peripheral blood mononuclear cells (PBMCs), taken at new diagnosis, from a patient treated with antithyroid drugs. These receptors were obtained from a woman in her 30s with Graves disease.

A note on this clonotype: A far larger clone is only one base removed, so a read error is likely. Given the absence of the conserved phenylalanine or tryptophan at the CDR3 end, a read error is likely. The V call is TRBV18, the J call TRBJ2-7; D possibly corresponds to TRBD1 (6 bases). Germline V gene data show CDR1 as KGHSH and CDR2 as LQKENI. V lost 6 bases, J lost 0 bases, and 15 bases lay in between. CDR3 length equals 15 residues. The CDR3: CASSPSRGSSYEQYL. In DNA form, the CDR3 reads TGTGCCAGCTCGCCCTCGAGGGGGAGCTCCTACGAGCAGTACCTC.

This clonotype was picked up a small number of times. This chain links TRBV19 with TRBJ2-1; TRBD2 matches 7 bases. With V trimmed by 7 bases and J by 9 bases, 15 bases remained unmatched. The CDR3 length is 15 residues. The germline V gene encodes CDR1 LNHDA and CDR2 SQIVND (reference sequence). CDR3 in amino acids: CASNNRRSGTGEQFF. The CDR3 coding sequence is TGTGCCAGTAATAACCGGCGAAGCGGGACGGGTGAGCAGTTCTTC.

The chain carries TRBV12-3 or TRBV12-4 and TRBJ1-5; 9 bases fit TRBD1. Trimming at V came to 6 bases and at J to 7 bases, leaving 7 bases not matched to a gene. The CDR3 covers 14 residues. The CDR3 here is CASSVGTGRQPQHF. In DNA form, the CDR3 reads TGTGCCAGCAGCGTCGGGACAGGGAGACAGCCCCAGCATTTT.

The chain couples TRBV11-2 to TRBJ2-7; 10 bases map to TRBD2. The CDR3 has 14 amino acids. The ends lost 5 bases at V and 5 bases at J; junction bases unmatched: 6. The germline V gene encodes CDR1 SGHAT and CDR2 FQNNGV. The CDR3, as DNA: TGTGCCAGCAGCACCCTAGCGGGAGTGAACGAGCAGTACTTC. Protein product: CASSTLAGVNEQYF.

This clonotype was seen many times. This chain connects TRBV4-2 to TRBJ2-7; D is undetermined. Trimming took off 4 bases at V and 4 bases at J, with 23 bases between the two ends. This CDR3 comprises 17 residues. Per the germline V gene, CDR1 is LGHNA and CDR2 is YNFKEQ. CDR3 coding DNA: TGTGCCAGCAGCCCTGGTAGATGGGCCAGCCCAGAATACGAGCAGTACTTC. Its translation: CASSPGRWASPEYEQYF.

The CDR3 loop is CASRRGGRDEQYF. The CDR3 region has the DNA TGTGCCAGCAGGAGAGGTGGAAGGGACGAGCAGTACTTC. This chain links TRBV12-3 or TRBV12-4 with TRBJ2-7; D unclear. This CDR3 comprises 13 residues. V was clipped by 6 bases and J by 5 bases, with 14 bases between them.

This clonotype was observed at least ten times. This sequence joins TRBV7-9 and TRBJ2-3; 10 bases match TRBD2. CDR1 is SEHNR, CDR2 FQNEAQ, per germline (reference sequence). The CDR3 has 17 amino acids. V shed 0 bases and J 0 bases; nucleotides not matched to a gene: 3. CDR3 amino acids: CASSLASTSGSTDTQYF. The CDR3 nucleotides are TGTGCCAGCAGCTTAGCGTCGACTAGCGGGAGCACAGATACGCAGTATTTT.

This clonotype was observed a few times. This chain links TRBV6-5 with TRBJ2-7; TRBD2 matches at 7 bases. Germline V gene data show CDR1 as MNHEY and CDR2 as SVGAGI. The junction had 3 bases not matched to a gene; V was cut back by 0 bases and J by 4 bases. The CDR3 extends over 14 amino acids. The CDR3 sequence: CASSYSGGLYEQYF. The DNA for the CDR3 is TGTGCCAGCAGTTACTCGGGAGGGCTATACGAGCAGTACTTC.

Many counts were recorded for this clonotype. The chain combines TRBV6-2 or TRBV6-3 with TRBJ2-3; a weak D match, TRBD2 (5 bases). The ends were cut back, 6 bases at V and 0 bases at J, with 13 bases in the middle. Germline CDR1 and CDR2: MNHEY and SVGEGT. CDR3 length: 15 amino acids. The DNA of the CDR3 is TGTGCCAGCAGGTATACCGGGAAGAGCACAGATACGCAGTATTTT. It translates to CASRYTGKSTDTQYF.

This clonotype was counted many times. This rearrangement joins TRBV18 to TRBJ2-1; D possibly corresponds to TRBD2 (6 bases). The CDR3 runs 17 residues. Trimming cost V 1 base and J 0 bases, with 13 bases left between them. Germline V gives CDR1 KGHSH, CDR2 LQKENI. CDR3 protein: CASSPRDSGISYNEQFF. Written as DNA, the CDR3 is TGTGCCAGCTCACCACGAGATAGCGGTATCTCCTACAATGAGCAGTTCTTC.

The genes are TRBV29-1 and TRBJ2-5; either TRBD1 or TRBD2 may fit D (6 bases each). The V gene's germline CDR1 is SQVTM and CDR2 ANQGSEA. The CDR3 runs to 15 residues. The V and J ends lost 1 base and 7 bases respectively, with 19 bases between them. DNA of the CDR3: TGCAGCGTTGAAGTAAGAGGGGGGCCCCTTGGGACCCAGTACTTC. Encoded protein: CSVEVRGGPLGTQYF.

This clonotype was counted many times. V gene TRBV4-1 combines with J gene TRBJ1-1; TRBD1 might be the D (5 bases). The CDR3 totals 16 residues. Trimming removed 0 bases at V and 4 bases at J, with 15 bases between. CDR1 MGHRA and CDR2 YSYEKL come from the germline V gene. Here the CDR3 DNA reads TGCGCCAGCAGCCAAGAGCGGGGGGAGTGGGGCACTGAAGCTTTCTTT. Its translation: CASSQERGEWGTEAFF.

This clonotype was seen ten or more times. CDR3 bases: TGTGCCAGCAGCCAAGCCCTTAGCGGGAGTAGTGGCTACGAGCAGTACTTC. Its protein is CASSQALSGSSGYEQYF. The V call is TRBV3-1, the J call TRBJ2-7; 9 bases match TRBD2. The germline V gene encodes CDR1 LGHDT and CDR2 YNNKEL (reference sequence). The CDR3 extends over 17 amino acids. The trim removed 1 base at V and 3 bases at J, leaving 10 bases unmatched.